These T cell receptor beta chains were read from a single sample in a study of blood T cells in healthy people across ages. In TCRdb, the 5' RACE reads were re-called with MiXCR into one record per CDR3 protein. The sample contains 1.5 million to 2 million distinct CDR3 sequences, about 50% of which appear only once. The sample consisted of blood. Receptors were obtained from a woman between 40 and 50 years old in good health. The CDR3 runs from the conserved cysteine through the conserved F or W. D genes are given only for firm matches. Size tells how often a clone was seen (once, few, many) or the class of an expanded clone, and some rows leave it out.

v_call	clone_size	d_call	j_call	cdr3_nt	cdr3_aa
TRBV7-6	.	TRBD2	TRBJ2-4	TGTGCCAGCAGCACAACTAGCGGGGGTGGCATTCAGTACTTC	CASSTTSGGGIQYF
TRBV6-5	.	.	TRBJ2-3	TGTGCCGGCAGTTACTCAGTCTTTCCAGATACGCAGTATTTT	CAGSYSVFPDTQYF
TRBV2	.	.	TRBJ2-5	TGTGCCAGCAGTCAAAACCTCAGGCAGAGTGAGCAGTACTTC	CASSQNLRQSEQYF
TRBV6-2/TRBV6-3	few	TRBD2	TRBJ2-1	TGTGCCAGCAGTCCCAACCGACTAGCCCGAACGGAGCAGTTCTTC	CASSPNRLARTEQFF
TRBV4-3	.	.	TRBJ1-2	TGCGCCAGCAGCCAAGAGTCCGCAGGAAACTATGGCTACACCTTC	CASSQESAGNYGYTF
TRBV28	many	.	TRBJ1-2	TGTGCCAGCAGGGGGGGTAACTATGGCTACACCTTC	CASRGGNYGYTF
TRBV6-1	few	.	TRBJ2-2	TGTGCCAGCAGTGAAGTGGCCAGGAGGGGCGGGGAGCTGTTTTTT	CASSEVARRGGELFF
TRBV7-9	.	TRBD2	TRBJ2-1	TGTGCCAGCAGCCCTCGTGGGGGGGGGTTGATCGATGAGCAGTTCTTC	CASSPRGGGLIDEQFF
TRBV7-2	few	.	TRBJ2-5	TGTGCCAGCAGCTTCGCCCGATCGAGGGGAGAGACCCAGTACTTC	CASSFARSRGETQYF
TRBV6-2/TRBV6-3	.	.	TRBJ2-5	TGTGCCAGCAGTTACTCGCCCAGGGGATACGAAGAGACCCAGTACTTC	CASSYSPRGYEETQYF
TRBV12-3/TRBV12-4	.	.	TRBJ1-6	TGTGCCAGCAGTTTGGTCCAGGGCAGCTCCTATAATTCACCCCTCCACTTT	CASSLVQGSSYNSPLHF
TRBV7-2	.	TRBD2	TRBJ2-5	TGTGCCAGCAGCTTAGCCCCCCGACTAGCTGCACAAGAGACCCAGTACTTC	CASSLAPRLAAQETQYF
TRBV3-1	.	.	TRBJ1-5	TGTGCCAGCAGCCAAGACCCCGGCCAGAAGGCTCAGCCCCAGCATTTT	CASSQDPGQKAQPQHF
TRBV2	few	.	TRBJ2-3	TGTGCCAGCAGTACGGGGGGCGCTTTCACAGATACGCAGTATTTT	CASSTGGAFTDTQYF
TRBV20-1	few	TRBD1	TRBJ2-5	TGCAGTGCCGTGGGAATACAGGGGCGGCAAGAGACCCAGTACTTC	CSAVGIQGRQETQYF
TRBV28	.	.	TRBJ2-4	TGTGCCAGCAGTTTAGTCCAGGGGAGCAAAAACATTCAGTACTTC	CASSLVQGSKNIQYF
TRBV7-2	.	.	TRBJ2-7	TGTGCCAGCAGCGAAGGTCAGGGGAATAACTACGAGCAGTACTTC	CASSEGQGNNYEQYF